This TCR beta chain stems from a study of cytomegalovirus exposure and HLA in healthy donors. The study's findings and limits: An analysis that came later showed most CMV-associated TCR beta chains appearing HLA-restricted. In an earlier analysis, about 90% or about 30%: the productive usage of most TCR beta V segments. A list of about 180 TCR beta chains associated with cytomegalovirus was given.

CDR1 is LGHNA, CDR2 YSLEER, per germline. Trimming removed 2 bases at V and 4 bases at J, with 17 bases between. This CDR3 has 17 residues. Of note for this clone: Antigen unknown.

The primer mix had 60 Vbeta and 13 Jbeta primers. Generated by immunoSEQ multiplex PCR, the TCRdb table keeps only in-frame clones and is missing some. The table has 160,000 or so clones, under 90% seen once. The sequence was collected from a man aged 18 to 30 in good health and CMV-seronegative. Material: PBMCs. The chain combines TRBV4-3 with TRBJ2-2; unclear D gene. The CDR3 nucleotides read TGCGCCAGCAGCCAAAGACTCCCGGCCCATGTCACCGGGGAGCTGTTTTTT. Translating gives CASSQRLPAHVTGELFF.